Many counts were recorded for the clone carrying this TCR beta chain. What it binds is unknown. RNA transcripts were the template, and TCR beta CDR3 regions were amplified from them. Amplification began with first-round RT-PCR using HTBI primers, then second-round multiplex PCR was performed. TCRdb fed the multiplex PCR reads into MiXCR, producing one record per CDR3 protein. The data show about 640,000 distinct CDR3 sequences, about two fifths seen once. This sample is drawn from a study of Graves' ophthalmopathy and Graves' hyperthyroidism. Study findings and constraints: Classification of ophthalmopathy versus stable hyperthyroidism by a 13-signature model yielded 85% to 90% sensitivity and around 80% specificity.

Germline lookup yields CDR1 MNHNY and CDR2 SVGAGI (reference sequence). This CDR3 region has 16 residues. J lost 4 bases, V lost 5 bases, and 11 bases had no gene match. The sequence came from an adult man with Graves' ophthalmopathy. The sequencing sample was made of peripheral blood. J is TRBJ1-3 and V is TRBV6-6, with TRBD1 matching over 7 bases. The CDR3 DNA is TGTGCCAGCAGTCCCCGGAGAGGGGGCACAGGAAACACCATATATTTT. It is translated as CASSPRRGGTGNTIYF.